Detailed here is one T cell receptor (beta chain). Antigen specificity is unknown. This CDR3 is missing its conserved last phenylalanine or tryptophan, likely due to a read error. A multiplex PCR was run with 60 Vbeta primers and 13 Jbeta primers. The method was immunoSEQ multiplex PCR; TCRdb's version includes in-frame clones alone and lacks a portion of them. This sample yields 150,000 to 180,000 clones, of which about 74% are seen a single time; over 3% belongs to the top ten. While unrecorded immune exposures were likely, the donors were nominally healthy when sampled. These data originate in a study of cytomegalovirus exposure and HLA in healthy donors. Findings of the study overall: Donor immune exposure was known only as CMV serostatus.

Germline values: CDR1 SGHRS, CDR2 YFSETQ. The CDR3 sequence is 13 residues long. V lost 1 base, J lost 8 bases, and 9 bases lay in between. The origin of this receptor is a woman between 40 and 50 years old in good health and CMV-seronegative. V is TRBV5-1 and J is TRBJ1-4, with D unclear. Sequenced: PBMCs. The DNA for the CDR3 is TGCGCCAGCAGCTTGACCGGTTACGAAAAACTGTTTGTT. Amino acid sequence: CASSLTGYEKLFV.